This T cell receptor (beta chain) was sequenced during a study of blood T cell repertoires in COVID-19 (dated by TCRdb to 2020 to 2022). Regarding the complete study: The collaborator samples originated in the United States, Italy and Spain and spanned the acute and convalescent phases of COVID-19. Deeply sampled blood TCRbeta repertoires from subjects exposed to, actively infected with, or recovered from COVID-19 were included in the dataset. The repertoires were made available in a free public database intended to serve as a resource for research on the immune response to SARS-CoV-2. The material from the prospective study consisted of cDNA or gDNA derived from T cells, B-cell-depleted T cells, or PBMCs. Nearly every sample came with metadata listing a de-identified subject ID, COVID-19 status, age in years and sex. Where available, HLA class I and class II types were taken from metadata supplied by the sample provider and were not determined by assay-based typing. Samples came from the ongoing ImmuneRACE study (first 160 participants) plus 1,254 subjects from 6 global collaborators.

What the study reported, not specific to this receptor: How much clinical and demographic metadata was included differed by source and by participant, and the metadata was provided uncurated.

The immunoSEQ Assay, a bias-controlled multiplex PCR, was used to amplify TCRbeta CDR3 regions from genomic DNA. The original methods were these. Nucleated cell counts per sample were estimated from amplification of reference gene primers within the assay. To quantify the absolute abundance of each unique TCRbeta CDR3 rearrangement, sequence reads were collapsed and filtered. For each sample, productive Simpson clonality was calculated by taking the square root of Simpson's diversity index across productive rearrangements. The table was pulled from immuneACCESS by TCRdb, which kept in-frame rearrangements only. Such tables lose some clones; where checked, under half of the loss comes from unresolved V genes, and the rest has no known cause. Clone size and the V and J calls come from that table; the DNA yielded D and trimming. This sample gives fewer than 45,000 clones in total; over 70% of them show up just once. The ten largest account for 1% to 1.5% of the sample.

The germline V gene (reference sequence) sets CDR1 to MNHEY and CDR2 to SMNVEV. Germline trimming amounts to 5 bases on V and 4 bases on J, with 7 as the count of junction bases outside the gene matches. Counted from cysteine to phenylalanine, this CDR3 has 15 amino acids. The sequence is cut down to CDR3 DNA, 45 bases in frame from base 1. As to this clone: The antigen this receptor binds is unknown. No much larger clonotype is one base removed from it; base qualities were not supplied.

Whole blood was collected in K2EDTA tubes by collaborating institutions according to the institutions' own protocols. For TCRbeta analysis, collaborator samples were shipped as frozen whole blood, as isolated PBMCs, or as DNA extracted from either sample type. The receptor's source is a woman in her forties with acute or convalescent COVID-19. The sample was peripheral blood. The sequence links TRBV27 to TRBJ2-1; 8 of the junction bases match TRBD1. CDR3 reads: CASSPSRTGYNEQFF. The DNA is TGTGCCAGCAGTCCCTCAAGGACAGGGTACAATGAGCAGTTCTTC.